A single sample gave rise to the 29 T cell receptor beta chains below, sequenced in a study of blood T cells in healthy people across ages (dated by TCRdb to about 2015). Library prep was done by 5' RACE. For sequencing, an Illumina HiSeq 2500 was employed. A second PCR of about 7 to 12 cycles was performed with a sample-barcoded 5' primer and a J-beta primer mix. TCRdb ran its own pipeline on the public reads, namely fastp trimming at Q25 and MiXCR clone calling, and kept in-frame beta chains. Records with the same CDR3 protein are collapsed into one entry carrying the most frequent genes and DNA. Present in this sample are about 1.5 million distinct CDR3 sequences, 35% to 45% of which were seen just once. Under 5% of the sample comes from the top ten. The sequenced material came from blood. These receptors all come from a young woman in good health.

The rearrangement links TRBV5-1 to TRBJ2-2, with a weak D call TRBD1 (6 bases). Per germline, CDR1 SGHRS and CDR2 YFSETQ. Trimming took off 4 bases at V and 5 bases at J, with 9 bases between the two ends. This CDR3 region has 13 residues. CDR3 protein: CASSGTPTGELFF. In DNA form, the CDR3 reads TGCGCCAGCAGCGGGACACCGACCGGGGAGCTGTTTTTT. Together with reference TRBV5-1 and TRBJ2-2, the CDR3 gives the full variable domain: KAGVTQTPRYLIKTRGQQVTLSCSPISGHRSVSWYQQTPGQGLQFLFEYFSETQRNKGNFPGRFSGRQFSNSRSEMNVSTLELGDSALYLCASSGTPTGELFFGEGSRLTVL.

The chain is built from TRBV6-1 and TRBJ2-7, with 7 positions matching TRBD1. This CDR3 spans 14 amino acids. V was clipped by 6 bases and J by 7 bases; unmatched bases: 12. CDR1 is MNHNS and CDR2 is SASEGT in the germline V gene. The CDR3 coding sequence is TGTGCCAGCAGAGAGACAGGGTCTGGTGGAGAGCAGTACTTC. Translation gives CASRETGSGGEQYF.

As concerns this clonotype: Possible read error: a much larger clone is one base away. The chain recombines TRBV27 with TRBJ2-3; TRBD1 matches at 8 bases. After removal of 4 bases from V and 8 bases from J, the junction contained 8 bases not matched to a gene. The length of the CDR3 is 14 residues. The germline V gene has CDR1 MNHEY and CDR2 SMNVEV (reference sequence). CDR3 nucleotide sequence: TGTGCCAGCAGTTCGGACAGGGCCCTCTCTACGCAGTATTTT. This codes for CASSSDRALSTQYF.

The chain carries TRBV24-1 and TRBJ2-1, with 11 bases that match TRBD2. Germline V gives CDR1 KGHDR, CDR2 SFDVKD. CDR3 length equals 17 residues. The ends lost 3 bases at V and 7 bases at J; junction bases unmatched: 10. The CDR3 reads CATSDPGLTSGINEQFF. CDR3 in DNA: TGTGCCACCAGTGATCCAGGGTTGACTAGCGGGATTAATGAGCAGTTCTTC.

This clonotype was counted a few times. For the CDR3, the DNA is TGTGCCAGCAGCTTAGCGCCCCAGTACACTGAAGCTTTCTTT. Translated, it gives CASSLAPQYTEAFF. The gene calls are TRBV7-2 and TRBJ1-1; D gene unclear. Germline loops: CDR1 SGHTA, CDR2 FQGNSA. Deletions cut 0 bases from V and 3 bases from J, with 8 bases between. The CDR3 is made up of 14 amino acids.

This clonotype appeared a few times. Here the CDR3 reads CATSKADRGETQYF. CDR3 nucleotide sequence: TGTGCCACCAGTAAGGCGGACAGGGGAGAGACCCAGTACTTC. The chain combines TRBV24-1 with TRBJ2-5, with 9 bases aligning to TRBD1. With 6 bases clipped from V and 4 bases from J, the junction kept 5 bases outside the gene matches. This CDR3 region has 14 residues. The germline gives CDR1 KGHDR, CDR2 SFDVKD.

The chain couples TRBV20-1 to TRBJ2-1, with 9 positions matching TRBD2. J gave up 5 bases and V 1 base, and 0 bases lay outside the gene matches. CDR1 DFQATT and CDR2 SNEGSKA come from the germline V gene (reference sequence). The CDR3 covers 13 residues. The chain's CDR3 is CSARGLADNEQFF. CDR3 coding DNA: TGCAGTGCTAGAGGACTAGCGGACAATGAGCAGTTCTTC.

The gene calls are TRBV6-5 and TRBJ2-7, with a weak D call TRBD2 (7 bases). Germline V gene lookup returns CDR1 MNHEY and CDR2 SVGAGI. This CDR3 region has 11 residues. The V and J ends lost 2 bases and 10 bases respectively, with 9 bases between them. The chain's CDR3 is CASSYGGAQYF. As DNA, the CDR3 is TGTGCCAGCAGTTACGGGGGGGCCCAGTACTTC.

The chain joins TRBV24-1 to TRBJ2-7, with D perhaps matching TRBD2 (6 bases). The end of the DNA is better explained by TRBJ2-5, so the J call may be wrong. The CDR3 consists of 15 residues. Germline assignment: CDR1 KGHDR and CDR2 SFDVKD. CDR3 DNA: TGTGCCACCAGTGATCCCGAGGAGGGCCTGGAGACCCAGTACTTC. It yields the protein CATSDPEEGLETQYF.

Only a few counts were recorded for this clonotype. The chain recombines TRBV29-1 with TRBJ2-1; D gene ambiguous. This CDR3 has 16 amino acids. Per the germline V gene, CDR1 is SQVTM and CDR2 is ANQGSEA. Deletions cut 6 bases from V and 0 bases from J, with 18 bases between. The CDR3 nucleotides read TGCAGCGTCGACCTACCAGACGGGTACTCCTACAATGAGCAGTTCTTC. Its protein is CSVDLPDGYSYNEQFF.

This clonotype was detected ten times or more. The gene calls are TRBV21-1 and TRBJ1-2; the table's D gene call, TRBD1, was not cross checked with the DNA. TRBV21-1 is flagged as a pseudogene. This CDR3 comprises 13 residues. The CDR3 nucleotides read TGTGCCAGCAGCAATAGGGAGAACTATGGCTACACCTTC. Encoded protein: CASSNRENYGYTF.

This clonotype was detected only a few times. The rearrangement uses TRBV30 and TRBJ2-1, with D tentatively TRBD2 (6 bases). V was shortened by 2 bases and J by 10 bases, with 9 bases between the two germline ends. CDR1 is GTSNPN and CDR2 is SVGIG in the germline V gene (reference sequence). The CDR3 consists of 11 residues. The CDR3 region has the DNA TGTGCCTGGAGTTCCAGCGGGGAGCAGTTCTTC. Translating it yields CAWSSSGEQFF.

This clonotype has only a few counts. J is TRBJ1-2 and V is TRBV9; D call uncertain. From germline, CDR1 is SGDLS and CDR2 YYNGEE. The CDR3 is made up of 13 amino acids. The V gene lost 0 bases and the J gene lost 4 bases, with 7 bases spanning the gap. CDR3: CASSVVPRYGYTF. CDR3 coding DNA: TGTGCCAGCAGCGTAGTGCCCCGCTATGGCTACACCTTC.

The chain couples TRBV29-1 to TRBJ1-2; D not certain. V lost 4 bases and J 8 bases, leaving 14 bases between the germline ends. CDR3 size: 12 residues. Looked up from germline, CDR1 is SQVTM and CDR2 is ANQGSEA. This CDR3 reads CSVGVGRSGYTF. The CDR3 nucleotides read TGCAGCGTTGGGGTAGGGAGGAGCGGCTACACCTTC.

This clonotype was recorded a few times. This chain links TRBV20-1 with TRBJ2-5; 7 nucleotides align to TRBD2. The trim removed 0 bases at V and 5 bases at J, leaving 6 bases unmatched. This CDR3 comprises 14 residues. Germline values: CDR1 DFQATT, CDR2 SNEGSKA (reference sequence). The CDR3, as DNA: TGCAGTGCTAGAGATGGGAGGGGAGGGGAGACCCAGTACTTC. Its translation is CSARDGRGGETQYF.

The J gene is TRBJ2-3, the V gene TRBV7-6, with D perhaps matching TRBD1 or TRBD2 (5 bases each). Trimming took 2 bases from V and 1 from J, leaving 16 bases between them. The CDR3 is 17 residues long. Germline V gene sequence: CDR1 SGHVS, CDR2 FNYEAQ. Written as DNA, the CDR3 is TGTGCCAGCAGCTTAAGGCCTAGTGGGGGAGGCACAGATACGCAGTATTTT. Its protein product is CASSLRPSGGGTDTQYF.

The rearrangement links TRBV7-9 to TRBJ2-4; D may be TRBD2 (6 bases). Trimming shortened V by 1 base and J by 15 bases, and 16 bases separated the two germline ends. CDR1 and CDR2 from the germline V gene are SEHNR and FQNEAQ (reference sequence). This CDR3 is built from 13 residues. CDR3 loop: CASSLVVAVGVYF. DNA of the CDR3: TGTGCCAGCAGCTTAGTAGTAGCGGTGGGGGTGTACTTC.

The CDR3 is CASSFLGAPNTEAFF. In DNA form, the CDR3 reads TGCGCCAGCAGCTTTCTGGGGGCCCCGAACACTGAAGCTTTCTTT. This rearrangement joins TRBV5-1 to TRBJ1-1; the D gene is possibly TRBD1 (6 bases). V lost 2 bases, J lost 1 base, and 12 bases lay in between. Germline CDR1 SGHRS, CDR2 YFSETQ. The CDR3 contains 15 residues.

V and J are TRBV7-2 and TRBJ2-7, with 9 bases lining up with TRBD2. V trimming: 3 bases; J trimming: 5 bases; junction bases outside the gene matches: 5. The germline V gene has CDR1 SGHTA and CDR2 FQGNSA. This CDR3 has 14 residues. The CDR3 region has the DNA TGTGCCAGCAGCTTTGGCGGGAGGGCCGACGAGCAGTACTTC. Its protein product is CASSFGGRADEQYF.

Comments on this clonotype: The junction does not match germline at one end; this may be a read error. The chain has TRBV30 and TRBJ1-5; maybe TRBD1 (6 bases). The germline gives CDR1 GTSNPN, CDR2 SVGIG (reference sequence). The CDR3 length is 15 residues. As DNA, the CDR3 is TGTGCCTGGAGTGAAGGGGGAGTCGGCAACCAGCCCCAGCATTTT. Amino acids: CAWSEGGVGNQPQHF. The full variable domain, with the rest looked up from reference TRBV30 and TRBJ1-5, is SQTIHQWPATLVQPVGSPLSLECTVEGTSNPNLYWYRQAAGRGLQLLFYSVGIGQISSEVPQNLSASRPQDRQFILSSKKLLLSDSGFYLCAWSEGGVGNQPQHFGDGTRLSIL.

The CDR3 is CASLPRASGGHNEQFF. The CDR3 DNA sequence: TGCGCCAGCCTCCCCCGGGCTAGCGGGGGTCACAATGAGCAGTTCTTC. J is TRBJ2-1 and V is TRBV5-1; TRBD2 aligns across 10 bases. The CDR3 totals 16 residues. J lost 5 bases, V lost 7 bases, and 12 bases had no gene match. Germline CDR1 and CDR2: SGHRS and YFSETQ. The whole variable domain, remainder taken from reference TRBV5-1 and TRBJ2-1, is KAGVTQTPRYLIKTRGQQVTLSCSPISGHRSVSWYQQTPGQGLQFLFEYFSETQRNKGNFPGRFSGRQFSNSRSEMNVSTLELGDSALYLCASLPRASGGHNEQFFGPGTRLTVL.

The V and J genes are TRBV3-1 and TRBJ1-2; weak D call: TRBD1 (6 bases). This CDR3 is 13 amino acids long. V lost 0 bases and J 7 bases, leaving 9 bases between the germline ends. The germline V gene has CDR1 LGHDT and CDR2 YNNKEL (reference sequence). CDR3 coding DNA: TGTGCCAGCAGCCAAGACCCGACAGGTGGCTACACCTTC. Translating it yields CASSQDPTGGYTF.

V is TRBV6-2 or TRBV6-3 and J is TRBJ2-7; D gene unclear. CDR3 length: 14 amino acids. Germline CDR1 and CDR2: MNHEY and SVGEGT. Trimming removed 2 bases from V and 7 bases from J, with 15 bases in between. CDR3 in DNA: TGTGCCAGCAGTTACGCGGTTATCTACAATGAGCAGTACTTC. Protein product: CASSYAVIYNEQYF.

The chain uses TRBV28 and TRBJ2-3; the D is unclear. The CDR3 consists of 13 residues. V was clipped by 11 bases and J by 2 bases, with 14 bases between them. Germline V gene sequence: CDR1 MDHEN, CDR2 SYDVKM. CDR3 nucleotides: TGTGCCTACTCAAGGGCCCACACAGATACGCAGTATTTT. Its translation: CAYSRAHTDTQYF.

This clonotype was seen ten or more times. A junction boundary mismatches the germline segment, possibly from a read error. The chain couples TRBV5-1 to TRBJ2-3; D remains unclear. This CDR3 has 13 residues. Germline CDR1 SGHRS, CDR2 YFSETQ. DNA for the CDR3: TGTGCCAGCAGCTTAGTTCCCACAGATACGCAGTATTTT. It codes for CASSLVPTDTQYF.

This clonotype was detected ten times or more. The V gene is TRBV11-2, the J gene TRBJ2-3; either TRBD1 or TRBD2 may supply D (5 bases each). Germline CDR1 SGHAT, CDR2 FQNNGV. The V end was cut by 2 bases, the J end by 3 bases, with 9 bases between. The CDR3 runs to 14 residues. The CDR3 sequence: CASSLYGATDTQYF. The CDR3 coding sequence is TGTGCCAGCAGCTTATACGGGGCAACAGATACGCAGTATTTT.

In the case of this clonotype: The junction differs from germline at one of its ends, possibly a read error. The rearrangement uses TRBV29-1 and TRBJ1-2, with D unresolved. The CDR3 is 12 residues long. Germline assignment: CDR1 SQVTM and CDR2 ANQGSEA. CDR3 region: CIVSRASYGYTF. The CDR3 DNA sequence: TGCATCGTTTCTCGGGCATCGTATGGCTACACCTTC.

A few counts support this clonotype. This chain joins TRBV12-3 or TRBV12-4 and TRBJ2-2, with D perhaps matching TRBD1 or TRBD2 (5 bases each). The ends were cut back, 6 bases at V and 5 bases at J, with 16 bases in the middle. The CDR3 sequence is 15 residues long. In DNA form, the CDR3 reads TGTGCCAGCAGAGGGGACCCGGGCCTAACCGGGGAGCTGTTTTTT. Translation gives CASRGDPGLTGELFF.

The chain joins TRBV12-3 or TRBV12-4 to TRBJ1-1; no definite D call. CDR3 length: 13 residues. Trimming stripped 6 bases from V and 0 bases from J, with 8 bases between. The chain's CDR3 is CASSKVLNTEAFF. CDR3 DNA: TGTGCCAGCAGCAAAGTTTTGAACACTGAAGCTTTCTTT.